Listed below are T cell receptor beta chains from one sample, sequenced in a study of blood T cell repertoires in COVID-19. Profiling relied on immunoSEQ multiplex PCR, and the TCRdb table lists in-frame clones only, not all of them. The sample shows 150,000 to 200,000 clones, over 70% of them seen only once. The sequencing sample was made of PBMCs or T cells enriched from blood (not recorded which). The receptors here all came from a woman aged 40 to 50 with acute COVID-19. CDR3s include the opening cysteine and the closing phenylalanine or tryptophan. The order of the fields is J gene, V gene, D gene, clone size, CDR3 DNA, CDR3 protein. The D gene is left open where the match is weak. The size field is filled for only some rows; it gives once, few, many or a size class.

J gene: TRBJ2-7; V gene: TRBV5-1; D gene: -; clone size: once; CDR3 DNA: TGCGCCACAAGAACCATACATGAAGCCTACGAGCAGTACTTC; CDR3 protein: CATRTIHEAYEQYF
J gene: TRBJ2-1; V gene: TRBV9; D gene: -; clone size: few; CDR3 DNA: TGTGCCAGCAGCGTAGCTACAGGGACTACCTATGAGCAGTTCTTC; CDR3 protein: CASSVATGTTYEQFF
J gene: TRBJ1-2; V gene: TRBV6-5; D gene: TRBD1; clone size: -; CDR3 DNA: TGTGCCAGCACCGCCGGGACAGGGGGCTCTGGCTACACCTTC; CDR3 protein: CASTAGTGGSGYTF
J gene: TRBJ1-4; V gene: TRBV15; D gene: TRBD1; clone size: -; CDR3 DNA: TGTGCCACCAGCAGAAGGACAGGGCCTAATGAAAAACTGTTTTTT; CDR3 protein: CATSRRTGPNEKLFF
J gene: TRBJ2-2; V gene: TRBV12-3/TRBV12-4; D gene: -; clone size: -; CDR3 DNA: TGTGCCAGCAGTTTCCCAAATGGGGAGCTGTTTTTT; CDR3 protein: CASSFPNGELFF
J gene: TRBJ2-3; V gene: TRBV10-3; D gene: TRBD2; clone size: -; CDR3 DNA: TGTGCCATCAGTCGACTAGCGGGAGGGCCGGATACGCAGTATTTT; CDR3 protein: CAISRLAGGPDTQYF
J gene: TRBJ2-1; V gene: TRBV3-1/TRBV3-2; D gene: TRBD2; clone size: -; CDR3 DNA: TGTGCCAGCAGCCTTTCCGGGACTAGGGTTCGCTACAATGAGCAGTTCTTC; CDR3 protein: CASSLSGTRVRYNEQFF
J gene: TRBJ2-1; V gene: TRBV7-3; D gene: -; clone size: -; CDR3 DNA: TGTGCCAGCAGCTTAACGGGCAGTAGCTCCTACAATGAGCAGTTCTTC; CDR3 protein: CASSLTGSSSYNEQFF
J gene: TRBJ1-3; V gene: TRBV3-1/TRBV3-2; D gene: -; clone size: -; CDR3 DNA: TGTGCCAGCACCCCGGGAACAACTGGAAACACCATATATTTT; CDR3 protein: CASTPGTTGNTIYF
J gene: TRBJ1-3; V gene: TRBV3-1/TRBV3-2; D gene: -; clone size: few; CDR3 DNA: TGTGCCAGCAGCGAAAGACAGGCCTACTCTGGAAACACCATATATTTT; CDR3 protein: CASSERQAYSGNTIYF
J gene: TRBJ1-2; V gene: TRBV28; D gene: TRBD1; clone size: -; CDR3 DNA: TGTGCCAGCAGTCCCACCCCGGGACAGGGGATGGACTATGGCTACACCTTC; CDR3 protein: CASSPTPGQGMDYGYTF
J gene: TRBJ1-5; V gene: TRBV4-2; D gene: -; clone size: once; CDR3 DNA: TGTGCCAGCAGCCAAGTGTTCGGGAATCAGCCCCAGCATTTT; CDR3 protein: CASSQVFGNQPQHF
J gene: TRBJ2-3; V gene: TRBV15; D gene: TRBD1; clone size: -; CDR3 DNA: TGTGCCACCAGCATTGACAGGGGTTGGGCAGATACGCAGTATTTT; CDR3 protein: CATSIDRGWADTQYF
J gene: TRBJ1-1; V gene: TRBV19; D gene: -; clone size: few; CDR3 DNA: TGTGCCAGTAGTATAAACAGGCTGAACACTGAAGCTTTCTTT; CDR3 protein: CASSINRLNTEAFF
J gene: TRBJ1-5; V gene: TRBV4-1; D gene: -; clone size: -; CDR3 DNA: TGCGCCAGCAGCCAAGATCTCAGTTATAGCAATCAGCCCCAGCATTTT; CDR3 protein: CASSQDLSYSNQPQHF
J gene: TRBJ2-7; V gene: TRBV5-1; D gene: -; clone size: -; CDR3 DNA: TGCGCCAGCCGGACGGGGGGCGGCGGGGAGCAGTACTTC; CDR3 protein: CASRTGGGGEQYF
J gene: TRBJ1-5; V gene: TRBV28; D gene: TRBD1; clone size: once; CDR3 DNA: TGTGCCATCCGGGACAGACTCAATCAGCCCCAGCATTTT; CDR3 protein: CAIRDRLNQPQHF
J gene: TRBJ1-6; V gene: TRBV5-1; D gene: -; clone size: -; CDR3 DNA: TGCGCCAGCAGCGCACAGGGAACCTCCTATAATTCACCCCTCCACTTT; CDR3 protein: CASSAQGTSYNSPLHF
J gene: TRBJ2-1; V gene: TRBV5-6; D gene: -; clone size: -; CDR3 DNA: TGTGCCAGCAGCTTCAACAGGGACAATGAGCAGTTCTTC; CDR3 protein: CASSFNRDNEQFF
J gene: TRBJ2-2; V gene: TRBV7-6; D gene: TRBD2; clone size: -; CDR3 DNA: TGTGCCAGCAGCCCGGGACTAGGGAGGTCCGGGGAGCTGTTTTTT; CDR3 protein: CASSPGLGRSGELFF
J gene: TRBJ2-6; V gene: TRBV7-9; D gene: TRBD2; clone size: -; CDR3 DNA: TGTGCCAGCAGCTTCGGACTAGCGGGAACTGGGGCCAACGTCCTGACTTTC; CDR3 protein: CASSFGLAGTGANVLTF
J gene: TRBJ2-1; V gene: TRBV20-1; D gene: TRBD2; clone size: -; CDR3 DNA: TGCAGTGCTAGTGACCGACTAGCGAGAAATGAGCAGTTCTTC; CDR3 protein: CSASDRLARNEQFF
J gene: TRBJ1-1; V gene: TRBV7-9; D gene: TRBD1; clone size: -; CDR3 DNA: TGTGCCAGCAGCTATGGACAGGGCACTGAAGCTTTCTTT; CDR3 protein: CASSYGQGTEAFF
J gene: TRBJ1-1; V gene: TRBV7-9; D gene: TRBD1; clone size: -; CDR3 DNA: TGTGCCAGCAGCGGACAGGGGGCGATAACTGAAGCTTTCTTT; CDR3 protein: CASSGQGAITEAFF
J gene: TRBJ2-1; V gene: TRBV18; D gene: TRBD2; clone size: few; CDR3 DNA: TGTGCCAGCTCACCAGGGACTAGCGGGAGGGTGGAGCAGTTCTTC; CDR3 protein: CASSPGTSGRVEQFF
J gene: TRBJ1-5; V gene: TRBV3-1/TRBV3-2; D gene: -; clone size: -; CDR3 DNA: TGTGCCAGCAGCCAAGCCGCGGGCGGGCAGCCCCAGCATTTT; CDR3 protein: CASSQAAGGQPQHF
J gene: TRBJ1-1; V gene: TRBV30; D gene: -; clone size: -; CDR3 DNA: TGTGCCTGGAGTTTACCGGGGAACACTGAAGCTTTCTTT; CDR3 protein: CAWSLPGNTEAFF
J gene: TRBJ2-5; V gene: TRBV7-9; D gene: TRBD2; clone size: few; CDR3 DNA: TGTGCCAGCAGCCCTACGCGGGGGGAGACCCAGTACTTC; CDR3 protein: CASSPTRGETQYF
J gene: TRBJ1-1; V gene: TRBV3-1/TRBV3-2; D gene: TRBD1; clone size: -; CDR3 DNA: TGTGCCAGCAGCCAAGGAGGGGGCGGTTTGAACACTGAAGCTTTCTTT; CDR3 protein: CASSQGGGGLNTEAFF
J gene: TRBJ1-1; V gene: TRBV18; D gene: TRBD1; clone size: -; CDR3 DNA: TGTGCCAGCTCACGCGACAGGGCTCCCATGAACACTGAAGCTTTCTTT; CDR3 protein: CASSRDRAPMNTEAFF
J gene: TRBJ2-3; V gene: TRBV4-1; D gene: TRBD2; clone size: -; CDR3 DNA: TGCGCCAGCAGCCAAGATGTCGCGGGAGGAAGAAATACGCAGTATTTT; CDR3 protein: CASSQDVAGGRNTQYF